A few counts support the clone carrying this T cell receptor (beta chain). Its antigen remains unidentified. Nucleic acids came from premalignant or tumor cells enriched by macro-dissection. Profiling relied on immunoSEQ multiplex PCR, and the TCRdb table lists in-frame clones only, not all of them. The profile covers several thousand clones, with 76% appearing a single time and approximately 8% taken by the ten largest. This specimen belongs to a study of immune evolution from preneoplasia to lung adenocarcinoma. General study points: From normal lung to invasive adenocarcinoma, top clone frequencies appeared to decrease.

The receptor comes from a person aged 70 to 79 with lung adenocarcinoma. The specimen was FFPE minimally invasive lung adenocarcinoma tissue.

In DNA form, the CDR3 reads TGTGCCAGCATGAGGCAGCCCTACGAGCAGTACTTC. It is translated as CASMRQPYEQYF. The chain is built from TRBV2 and TRBJ2-7; no clear D. CDR3 size: 12 residues. Germline loops: CDR1 SNHLY, CDR2 FYNNEI. The V end was cut by 7 bases, the J end by 2 bases, with 9 bases between.